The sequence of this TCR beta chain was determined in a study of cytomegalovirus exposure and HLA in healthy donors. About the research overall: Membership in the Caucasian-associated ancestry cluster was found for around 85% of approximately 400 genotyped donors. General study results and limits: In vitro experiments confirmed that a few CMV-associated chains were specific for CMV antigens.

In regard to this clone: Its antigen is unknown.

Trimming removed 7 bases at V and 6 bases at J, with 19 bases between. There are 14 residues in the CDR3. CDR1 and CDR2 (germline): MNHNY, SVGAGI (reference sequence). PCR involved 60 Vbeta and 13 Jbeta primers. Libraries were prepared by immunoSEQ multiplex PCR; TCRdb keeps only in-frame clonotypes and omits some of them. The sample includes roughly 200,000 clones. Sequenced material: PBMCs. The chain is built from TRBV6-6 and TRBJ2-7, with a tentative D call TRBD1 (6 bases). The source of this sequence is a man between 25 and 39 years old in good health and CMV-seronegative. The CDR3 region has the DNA TGTGCCAGCACCCCGGAGGCAGGGGTGGGCGAGCAGTACTTC. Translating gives CASTPEAGVGEQYF.